A single sample is the source of the 7 T cell receptor beta chains below, sequenced in a study of beta chain features in type 1 diabetes. Findings and caveats of the study: All four CD4+ subsets of Type 1 diabetes patients contained TCRB CDR3s that were moderately but significantly shorter.

Expressed TCRB transcripts got sequenced, as all isolated RNA was reverse transcribed. This table comes from immunoSEQ multiplex PCR, and its TCRdb copy is limited to in-frame clones, with some not included. Found here are 600,000 to 700,000 clones, 13% of them singletons; the top ten hold 0.02% to 0.025%. Which antigens these TCRs recognize remains unknown. The sample comprised naive CD4+ T cells from blood. Every receptor here comes from a man between 18 and 29 years old with type 1 diabetes.

The chain has TRBV2 and TRBJ2-1; perhaps TRBD1 as D (6 bases). The CDR3 has 13 residues. Germline CDR1 is SNHLY and CDR2 is FYNNEI. Trimming cost V 8 bases and J 6 bases, with 14 bases left between them. CDR3 DNA sequence: TGTGCCAGCCGAGAGGGGGTCGGCAATGAGCAGTTCTTC. This sequence encodes CASREGVGNEQFF.

The sample holds a few counts of this clone. V is TRBV28 and J is TRBJ2-7; 8 bases match TRBD1. With 7 bases clipped from V and 1 base from J, the junction kept 6 bases outside the gene matches. The CDR3 runs 14 residues. The germline CDR1 and CDR2 sequences are MDHEN and SYDVKM. CDR3 coding DNA: TGTGCCAGCATCCCGACAGGGGAGTCCTACGAGCAGTACTTC. Translated, it gives CASIPTGESYEQYF.

The chain links TRBV5-6 to TRBJ1-2; no clear D gene. In germline, CDR1 is SGHDT, CDR2 YYEEEE. With 2 bases removed from V and 4 bases from J, the gap between germline ends came to 3 bases. CDR3 length: 11 residues. The CDR3 sequence is CASSFGYGYTF. CDR3 in DNA: TGTGCCAGCAGCTTCGGCTATGGCTACACCTTC. The complete variable domain, with remaining parts taken from reference TRBV5-6 and TRBJ1-2, reads DAGVTQSPTHLIKTRGQQVTLRCSPKSGHDTVSWYQQALGQGPQFIFQYYEEEERQRGNFPDRFSGHQFPNYSSELNVNALLLGDSALYLCASSFGYGYTFGSGTRLTVV.

The rearrangement uses TRBV5-1 and TRBJ1-2, with a possible D match to TRBD1 (6 bases). This CDR3 is 12 amino acids long. V dropped 5 bases and J dropped 7 bases, with 12 bases sitting between them. CDR1 is SGHRS, CDR2 YFSETQ, per germline. This CDR3 reads CASSPGEAGYTF. In DNA, the CDR3 is TGCGCCAGCAGTCCAGGGGAGGCTGGCTACACCTTC.

This clone has only a few counts. Other DNA sequences in this sample translate to the same CDR3. This sequence joins TRBV19 and TRBJ1-2, with 10 bases matching TRBD1. Per the germline V gene, CDR1 is LNHDA and CDR2 is SQIVND (reference sequence). Unmatched junction bases numbered 5, after V lost 11 bases and J lost 5 bases. The CDR3 is 12 residues long. CDR3 sequence reads: CASRDRGYGYTF. CDR3 sequence (DNA): TGTGCCTCTCGGGACAGGGGATATGGCTACACCTTC.

In DNA form, the CDR3 reads TGTGCCAGCAGCCCGGACAGGGGGTTCACAGATACGCAGTATTTT. Amino acid sequence: CASSPDRGFTDTQYF. The rearrangement links TRBV4-2 to TRBJ2-3, with 10 nucleotides matching TRBD1. V shed 4 bases, J shed 2 bases, and the junction held 3 bases outside the gene matches. The germline CDR1 and CDR2 sequences are LGHNA and YNFKEQ. CDR3 size: 15 residues.

This clone was seen a handful of times. This chain joins TRBV2 and TRBJ1-1; D remains unclear. The V gene lost 6 bases and the J gene lost 1 base, with 9 bases spanning the gap. The CDR3 is 13 amino acids. Germline loops: CDR1 SNHLY, CDR2 FYNNEI. The CDR3 bases are TGTGCCAGCAGGTCCGACGGGAACACTGAAGCTTTCTTT. Translating it yields CASRSDGNTEAFF.